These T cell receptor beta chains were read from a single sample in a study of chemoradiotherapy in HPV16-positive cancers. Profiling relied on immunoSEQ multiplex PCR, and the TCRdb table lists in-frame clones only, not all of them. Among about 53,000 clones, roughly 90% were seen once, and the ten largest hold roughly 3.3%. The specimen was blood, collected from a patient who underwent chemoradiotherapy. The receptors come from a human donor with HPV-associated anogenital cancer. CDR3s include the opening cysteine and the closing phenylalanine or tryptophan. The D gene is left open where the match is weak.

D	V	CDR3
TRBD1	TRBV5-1	CASSLDTGTGGTEAFF
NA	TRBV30	CAWSRGAGLYFSSYEQYF
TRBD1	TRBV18	CASSRDRGTDTQYF
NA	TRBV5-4	CASSLDNTEAFF
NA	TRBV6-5	CASSYSDAGAGYTF
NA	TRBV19	CASSIWPREVSNQPQHF
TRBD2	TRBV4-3	CASSLTGGRDNEQFF
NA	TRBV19	CASSRGLYSYEQYF
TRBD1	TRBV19	CASSIQGGQGSEQYF
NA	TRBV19	CASSRRDNTEKLFF
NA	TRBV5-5	CASSSGPLSLNEQFF
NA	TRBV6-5	CASSLPGSGNTIYF
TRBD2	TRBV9	CASSAGLAGPPYEQYF
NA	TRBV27	CASSHGYEQYF
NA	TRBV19	CASSKGSPLHF
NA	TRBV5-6	CASSPGPRWPYEQYF
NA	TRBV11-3	CASSLSGTGNTIYF
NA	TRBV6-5	CASSFGEGATEAFF
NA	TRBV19	CASSIFDARGEQFF
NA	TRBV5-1	CASSQDRYSYEQYF
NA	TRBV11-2	CASSLGNQPQHF
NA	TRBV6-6	CASSSNNQPQHF
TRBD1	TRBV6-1	CASSEGSGGQPQHF
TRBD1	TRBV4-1	CASSQGTGGGNTIYF
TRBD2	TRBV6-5	CASRGTSGKTQYF
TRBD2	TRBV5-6	CASSPGLGTPTGELFF
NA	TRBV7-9	CASSLAVGPGRRSYEQYF
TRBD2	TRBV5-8	CASSSGRNTGELFF
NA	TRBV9	CASSAFQGSGLGEQYF
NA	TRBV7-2	CASSLEGKMNTEAFF
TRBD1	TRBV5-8	CASSPGTGGMANEKLFF
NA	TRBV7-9	CASSTSGGRANTEAFF
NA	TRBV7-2	CASSLDSAYNSPLHF
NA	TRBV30	CAWSPYTSGANVLTF
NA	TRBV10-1	CASSDGSYGYTF
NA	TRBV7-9	CASSSKNTEAFF
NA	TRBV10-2	CASSEYLAFTYNEQFF
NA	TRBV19	CASSIVLNNEQFF
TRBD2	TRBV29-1	CSVATSGRVNEQFF
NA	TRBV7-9	CASSPRRTNTIYF
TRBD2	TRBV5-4	CASSPYLAGSGETQYF
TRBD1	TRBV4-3	CASSQDQDRVYNEQFF
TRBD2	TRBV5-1	CASSESPGTSPLGTQYF
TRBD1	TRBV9	CASSVGQGAEKLFF
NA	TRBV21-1	CASIPRRQGSSYEQYF
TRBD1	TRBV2	CASSLRTGGAETQYF
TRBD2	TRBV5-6	CASSLGGLAVSTDTQYF
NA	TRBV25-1	CASSGPRGTPREKLFF
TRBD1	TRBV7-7	CASSLQGGPTDTQYF
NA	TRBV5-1	CASSLDRDSYGYTF
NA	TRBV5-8	CASSLATGVMNTEAFF
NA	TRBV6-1	CASSFSLEKLFF
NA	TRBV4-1	CASSGDPATYNEQFF
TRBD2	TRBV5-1	CASSPGLAGDNEQFF
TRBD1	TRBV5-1	CASSRDRGPSSGNTIYF
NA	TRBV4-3	CASSQDRGTAYGYTF
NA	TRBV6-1	CASHPSGMTEAFF
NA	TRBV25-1	CASSAMSNYGYTF
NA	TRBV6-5	CASSYSFQGLETQYF
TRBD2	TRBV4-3	CASSQGLAGGVETDTQYF